This T cell receptor (beta chain) was identified in a study of regulatory T cells in long-lasting Graves disease. Study results and caveats: Persistent-disease Graves' patients showed less TCR diversity than new cases.

HTBI primers from iRepertoire and Arm-PCR of CDR3 regions yielded the TCR beta libraries. MiXCR, applied by TCRdb to the multiplex PCR reads, yields one record per CDR3 protein. Of roughly 560,000 distinct CDR3 sequences in the sample, around 16% were seen once. This clonotype was detected ten times or more. No antigen is known for it. The germline gives CDR1 MNHNS, CDR2 SASEGT. CDR3 length: 14 residues. Trimming pared 7 bases from V and 4 bases from J, leaving 15 bases between. Time point: newly diagnosed GD, antithyroid drugs for less than 3 months. PBMC RNA served as the TCR library source. These records were also assigned to another study, of T cells in Graves' hyperthyroidism and ophthalmopathy.

This clonotype was obtained from a woman aged 40 to 65 with Graves disease. Sequences were derived from peripheral blood mononuclear cells (PBMCs), sampled at new diagnosis, from a patient treated with antithyroid drugs. This chain joins TRBV6-1 and TRBJ2-3; weak D call: TRBD2 (6 bases). CDR3: CASTEDYFPDTQYF. The CDR3 bases are TGTGCCAGCACCGAGGACTACTTCCCAGATACGCAGTATTTT.